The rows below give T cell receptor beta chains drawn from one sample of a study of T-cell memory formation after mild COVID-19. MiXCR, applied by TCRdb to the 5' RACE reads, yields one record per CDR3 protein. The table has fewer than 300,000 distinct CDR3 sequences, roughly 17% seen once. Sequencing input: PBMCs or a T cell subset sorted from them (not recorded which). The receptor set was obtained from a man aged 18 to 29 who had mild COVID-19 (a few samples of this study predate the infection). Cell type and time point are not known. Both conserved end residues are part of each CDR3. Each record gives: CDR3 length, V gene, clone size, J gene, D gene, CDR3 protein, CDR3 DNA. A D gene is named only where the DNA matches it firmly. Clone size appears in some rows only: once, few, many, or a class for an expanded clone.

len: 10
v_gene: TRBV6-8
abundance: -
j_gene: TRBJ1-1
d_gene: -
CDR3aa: CASKKAEAFF
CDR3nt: TGTGCCAGCAAGAAAGCTGAAGCTTTCTTT

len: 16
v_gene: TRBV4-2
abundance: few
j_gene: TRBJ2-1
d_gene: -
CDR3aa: CASSQDLRSSYNEQFF
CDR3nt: TGTGCCAGCAGCCAAGATCTGAGGAGCTCCTACAATGAGCAGTTCTTC

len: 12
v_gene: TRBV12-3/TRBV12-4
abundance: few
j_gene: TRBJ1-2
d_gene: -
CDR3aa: CASSSGEYGYTF
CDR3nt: TGTGCCAGCAGTTCCGGGGAGTATGGCTACACCTTC

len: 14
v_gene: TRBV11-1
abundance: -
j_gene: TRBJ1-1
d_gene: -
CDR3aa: CASSSSGGNTEAFF
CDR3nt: TGTGCCAGCAGCTCGAGCGGGGGTAACACTGAAGCTTTCTTT

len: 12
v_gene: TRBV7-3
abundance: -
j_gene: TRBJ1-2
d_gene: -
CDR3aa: CFTQGVLGGYTF
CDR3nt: TGTTTCACCCAAGGGGTCTTGGGTGGCTACACCTTC

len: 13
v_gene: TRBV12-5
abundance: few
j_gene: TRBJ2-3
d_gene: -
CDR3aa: CASGFTGSDTQYF
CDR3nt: TGTGCTAGTGGTTTCACCGGGTCAGATACGCAGTATTTT

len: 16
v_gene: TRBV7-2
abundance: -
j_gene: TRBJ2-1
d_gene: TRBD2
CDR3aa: CASSLFERGDYNEQFF
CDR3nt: TGTGCCAGCAGCTTATTCGAGCGGGGGGACTACAATGAGCAGTTCTTC

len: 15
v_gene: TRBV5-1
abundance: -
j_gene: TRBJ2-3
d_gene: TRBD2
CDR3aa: CASSPSGGETDTQYF
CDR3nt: TGCGCCAGCAGCCCAAGCGGGGGGGAGACAGATACGCAGTATTTT

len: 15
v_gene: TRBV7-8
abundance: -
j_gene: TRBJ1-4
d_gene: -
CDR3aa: CASSPYPLSNEKLFF
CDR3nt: TGTGCCAGCAGCCCGTATCCCCTCAGTAATGAAAAACTGTTTTTT

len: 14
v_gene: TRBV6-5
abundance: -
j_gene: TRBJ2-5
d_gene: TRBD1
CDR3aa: CASTPGQGLETQYF
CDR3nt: TGTGCCAGCACCCCGGGACAGGGACTCGAGACCCAGTACTTC

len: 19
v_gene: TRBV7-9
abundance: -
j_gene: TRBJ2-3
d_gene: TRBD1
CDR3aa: CASSPAVRTGGQITDTQYF
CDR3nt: TGTGCCAGCAGCCCAGCGGTACGGACAGGGGGCCAAATCACAGATACGCAGTATTTT

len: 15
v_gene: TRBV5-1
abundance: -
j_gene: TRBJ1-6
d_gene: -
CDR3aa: CASSLNPLPRSPLHF
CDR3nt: TGCGCCAGCAGCTTGAATCCCCTCCCAAGATCACCCCTCCACTTT

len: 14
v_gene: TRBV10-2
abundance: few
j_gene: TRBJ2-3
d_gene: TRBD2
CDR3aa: CASASGGSTDTQYF
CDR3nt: TGCGCCAGCGCAAGCGGGGGGAGCACAGATACGCAGTATTTT

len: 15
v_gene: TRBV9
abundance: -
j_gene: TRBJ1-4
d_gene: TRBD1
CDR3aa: CASTKTGASNEKLFF
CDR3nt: TGTGCCAGCACTAAGACAGGGGCGTCTAATGAAAAACTGTTTTTT